Below are 14 T cell receptor beta chains sequenced from a single sample in a study of T cell responses to AZD1222 COVID-19 vaccine (dated by TCRdb to the early 2020s). The time point label on this specimen signifies: baseline before first vaccination. The library relied on the immunoSEQ multiplex PCR assay. The source is immuneACCESS, and TCRdb retained only in-frame sequences with V and J called. Part of the clones is not carried over; for the studies checked, unresolved V genes explain less than half of this, and the remainder is unexplained. The sample records approximately 160,000 clones, 85% to 95% of which are singletons. The ten largest make up around 0.96% of the sample. The source was peripheral blood, collected on day 0 of AZD1222 vaccination. The receptors were gathered from an adult in good health.

The V and J genes are TRBV6-7 and TRBJ1-4; no definite D call. TRBV6-7 is labeled an ORF, and its function is uncertain. V gave up 9 bases and J gave up 4 bases, with 12 bases separating them. The CDR3 spans 13 residues. CDR3 nucleotide sequence: TGTGCCAGATGTCCGGGAATTAATGAAAAACTGTTTTTT. It encodes CARCPGINEKLFF.

The chain recombines TRBV7-8 with TRBJ2-5, with D possibly being TRBD1 (6 bases). The CDR3 is 16 amino acids. V lost 5 bases to trimming and J lost 3 bases, with 19 bases between them. Germline V CDR1 and CDR2: SGHVS, FQNEAQ. CDR3 DNA: TGTGCCAGCAGCCGGTTACGGGACACCCGAAAAGAGACCCAGTACTTC. This gives the protein CASSRLRDTRKETQYF.

V gene TRBV27 combines with J gene TRBJ1-2; no definite D call. The V and J ends lost 3 bases and 6 bases respectively, with 17 bases between them. CDR1 and CDR2 (germline): MNHEY, SMNVEV (reference sequence). The length of the CDR3 is 15 residues. DNA for the CDR3: TGTGCCAGCAGTTTTTCGCATCCCGTAATTAATGGCTACACCTTC. Its protein is CASSFSHPVINGYTF.

The genes are TRBV30 and TRBJ2-3; no firm D call. The germline CDR1 and CDR2 sequences are GTSNPN and SVGIG (reference sequence). The CDR3 extends over 12 amino acids. V was trimmed by 3 bases and J by 5 bases, leaving 9 bases between them. The CDR3 loop is CAWREAGDTQYF. CDR3 bases: TGTGCCTGGAGAGAGGCAGGAGATACGCAGTATTTT.

As regards this clone: Other DNA sequences in this specimen translate into the identical CDR3. The rearrangement joins TRBV28 to TRBJ2-3; D not certain. This CDR3 comprises 11 residues. The V and J ends lost 2 bases and 6 bases respectively, with 3 bases between them. Per the germline V gene, CDR1 is MDHEN and CDR2 is SYDVKM. This chain's CDR3 is CASSLRDTQYF. CDR3 nucleotide sequence: TGTGCCAGCAGTTTAAGGGATACGCAGTATTTT.

The V gene is TRBV5-1, the J gene TRBJ1-5, with a possible D match to TRBD1 (5 bases). This CDR3 is 14 amino acids long. CDR1 SGHRS and CDR2 YFSETQ come from the germline V gene. Trimming removed 0 bases at V and 7 bases at J, with 11 bases between. CDR3 residues: CASSLGNGDQPQHF. DNA of the CDR3: TGCGCCAGCAGCTTGGGTAACGGGGACCAGCCCCAGCATTTT.

This chain connects TRBV28 to TRBJ1-6; D is unclear. Germline assignment: CDR1 MDHEN and CDR2 SYDVKM. This CDR3 is 14 amino acids long. V was clipped by 3 bases and J by 8 bases, with 11 bases between them. CDR3 in amino acids: CASSFPRLDSPLHF. The DNA for the CDR3 is TGTGCCAGCAGTTTCCCCCGGTTGGATTCACCCCTCCACTTT.

The gene calls are TRBV28 and TRBJ1-5, with D unclear. The CDR3 runs 15 residues. V was cut by 3 bases and J by 5 bases, with 14 bases left in between. CDR1 and CDR2 (germline): MDHEN, SYDVKM. CDR3 amino acids: CASSFRSKVYQPQHF. The CDR3 region has the DNA TGTGCCAGCAGTTTTCGTTCCAAGGTATATCAGCCCCAGCATTTT. Full variable domain (outside the CDR3, taken from reference TRBV28 and TRBJ1-5): DVKVTQSSRYLVKRTGEKVFLECVQDMDHENMFWYRQDPGLGLRLIYFSYDVKMKEKGDIPEGYSVSREKKERFSLILESASTNQTSMYLCASSFRSKVYQPQHFGDGTRLSIL.

This chain uses TRBV18 with TRBJ1-2, with 7 bases identical to TRBD1. Germline V CDR1 and CDR2: KGHSH, LQKENI. This CDR3 is built from 15 residues. J lost 4 bases, V lost 0 bases, and 5 bases had no gene match. CDR3 DNA: TGTGCCAGCTCACCACCTAGGACAGGACCCTATGGCTACACCTTC. Protein sequence: CASSPPRTGPYGYTF.

V is TRBV7-2 and J is TRBJ1-1; D perhaps matches TRBD1 (6 bases). CDR3 length: 15 amino acids. Germline V gene sequence: CDR1 SGHTA, CDR2 FQGNSA. Trimming removed 3 bases from V and 4 bases from J, with 15 bases in between. CDR3 residues: CASSFTFGGGTEAFF. The DNA for the CDR3 is TGTGCCAGCAGCTTCACCTTCGGGGGCGGCACTGAAGCTTTCTTT.

The V call is TRBV3-1 (or the pseudogene TRBV3-2), the J call TRBJ1-2; D uncertain. The length of the CDR3 is 13 residues. The germline CDR1 and CDR2 sequences are LGHDT and YNNKEL (reference sequence). The V end was cut by 0 bases, the J end by 4 bases, with 6 bases between. CDR3 amino acids: CASSQERPYGYTF. In nucleotides, the CDR3 is TGTGCCAGCAGCCAAGAAAGGCCCTATGGCTACACCTTC.

This sequence joins TRBV30 and TRBJ1-4, with 7 positions matching TRBD1. V lost 5 bases and J lost 6; bases outside the gene matches: 9. There are 14 residues in the CDR3. Germline V gene sequence: CDR1 GTSNPN, CDR2 SVGIG (reference sequence). The DNA for the CDR3 is TGTGCCTGGGGGACAGTCTCTACGGATGAAAAACTGTTTTTT. Translation: CAWGTVSTDEKLFF.

J is TRBJ2-1 and V is TRBV28, with 14 bases that match TRBD2. This CDR3 region has 17 residues. V gave up 7 bases and J gave up 7 bases; unmatched junction bases: 12. Germline V gene lookup returns CDR1 MDHEN and CDR2 SYDVKM. The CDR3 loop is CASTHSPGLAGANEQFF. In nucleotides, the CDR3 is TGTGCCAGCACCCACTCACCGGGACTAGCGGGGGCTAATGAGCAGTTCTTC.

The chain uses TRBV9 and TRBJ2-1; 7 bases agree with TRBD2. This CDR3 has 16 residues. V lost 2 bases and J lost 1; bases outside the gene matches: 6. Germline assignment: CDR1 SGDLS and CDR2 YYNGEE. This CDR3 reads CASSVELGGSYNEQFF. In DNA, the CDR3 is TGTGCCAGCAGCGTCGAACTGGGGGGGTCCTACAATGAGCAGTTCTTC.